This TCR beta chain comes out of a study of CD8 T cells in Susac syndrome. Germline values: CDR1 GTSNPN, CDR2 SVGIG (reference sequence). The V segment lost 3 bases and the J segment 6 bases; nucleotides outside the gene matches: 7. The length of the CDR3 is 13 residues. Random hexamers primed reverse transcription of about 0.45 to 1 ug RNA. Amplification of TCR beta CDR3 across 54 Vbeta and 13 Jbeta was performed with immunoSEQ multiplex PCR. TCRdb passed the immunoSEQ multiplex PCR reads through MiXCR, listing each CDR3 protein once. The table lists 100,000 to 150,000 distinct CDR3 sequences, approximately 93% of them singletons.

The sequenced sample was CD4+ T cells from PBMCs. This chain joins TRBV30 and TRBJ1-2, with 7 bases matching TRBD1. This receptor was identified in a human donor with multiple sclerosis. CDR3 protein: CAWRYRGIDGYTF. The CDR3 nucleotides read TGTGCCTGGAGGTACAGGGGAATTGATGGCTACACCTTC.